One sample yielded the 5 T cell receptor beta chains listed below, sequenced in a study of Ad26.COV2.S vaccination and SARS-CoV-2 variants. Libraries were prepared by immunoSEQ multiplex PCR; TCRdb keeps only in-frame clonotypes and omits some of them. The table has roughly 320,000 clones, 85% to 90% seen once. As to treatment: around 19 received Ad26.COV2.S at low or high dose, single or two shots; several received placebo; per-sample allocation not given. The study sampled participants on day 63 after the first vaccine or placebo injection. The sequencing here drew on peripheral blood, taken in a trial of Ad26.COV2.S vaccine versus placebo. Receptor source: a person aged 18-60 years who received the Ad26.COV2.S COVID-19 vaccine or a placebo.

The chain uses TRBV7-8 and TRBJ2-5, with D perhaps matching TRBD1 or TRBD2 (5 bases each). With 5 bases removed from V and 5 bases from J, the gap between germline ends came to 15 bases. This CDR3 is built from 14 residues. The germline CDR1 and CDR2 sequences are SGHVS and FQNEAQ. The CDR3 DNA sequence: TGTGCCAGCAGCCCGGGACCAGGTTGGGAGACCCAGTACTTC. This gives the protein CASSPGPGWETQYF.

CDR3 nucleotide sequence: TGTGCCAGCAGCGAATCCGGGACAGGCAAAGCTTTCTTT. Its protein is CASSESGTGKAFF. J is TRBJ1-1 and V is TRBV9, with TRBD1 matching over 8 bases. Per the germline V gene, CDR1 is SGDLS and CDR2 is YYNGEE. V lost 3 bases and J lost 9; bases outside the gene matches: 7. The CDR3 is made up of 13 amino acids.

The rearrangement links TRBV7-2 to TRBJ2-5; maybe TRBD2 (5 bases). The CDR3 sequence is 16 residues long. Germline-derived CDR1 and CDR2 are SGHTA and FQGNSA. V lost 4 bases, J lost 4 bases, and 19 bases lay in between. The CDR3 DNA is TGTGCCAGCAGCTCAACCCGGGGTGGGAACGGAGAGACCCAGTACTTC. It specifies CASSSTRGGNGETQYF.

The rearrangement links TRBV11-2 to TRBJ1-2; TRBD1 is a possible D gene (5 bases). CDR3 length: 16 amino acids. The germline gives CDR1 SGHAT, CDR2 FQNNGV. Trimming shortened V by 6 bases and J by 3 bases, and 20 bases separated the two germline ends. The CDR3 region has the DNA TGTGCCAGCAGACCAACACACGGCCCGGGGGACTATGGCTACACCTTC. It translates to CASRPTHGPGDYGYTF.

The chain has TRBV4-3 and TRBJ2-3, with 9 bases that match TRBD1. The ends lost 1 base at V and 1 base at J; junction bases unmatched: 18. The CDR3 runs 21 residues. Germline V gives CDR1 LGHNA, CDR2 YSLEER. The CDR3 coding sequence is TGCGCCAGCAGCCAAGGATACCTCATCTCGGACAGGGGTACTGGCACAGATACGCAGTATTTT. Its protein is CASSQGYLISDRGTGTDTQYF.